The 20 T cell receptor beta chains below were found in one sample sequenced in a study of blood T cell repertoires in COVID-19. Profiled with immunoSEQ multiplex PCR; TCRdb holds only in-frame clones, not every one. The sample has about 77,000 clones, 80% seen once; the top ten hold around 5.2%. The specimen sequenced was peripheral blood. The receptors shown here come from a woman aged 70 to 79 with acute or convalescent COVID-19.

This chain links TRBV3-1 (or the pseudogene TRBV3-2) with TRBJ2-1, with 8 positions matching TRBD2. The germline V gene encodes CDR1 LGHDT and CDR2 YNNKEL (reference sequence). CDR3 size: 16 residues. The V segment lost 0 bases and the J segment 8 bases; nucleotides outside the gene matches: 9. DNA for the CDR3: TGTGCCAGCAGCCAAGATCGGCTAGCGGGTAACGATGAGCAGTTCTTC. Its translation: CASSQDRLAGNDEQFF.

V and J are TRBV18 and TRBJ2-3; 12 nucleotides match TRBD1. The CDR3 covers 15 residues. J gave up 8 bases and V 0 bases, and 3 bases lay outside the gene matches. The germline V gene has CDR1 KGHSH and CDR2 LQKENI. CDR3 DNA: TGTGCCAGCTCACCACCCGGGACAGGGGGCCGTACGCAGTATTTT. This translates into CASSPPGTGGRTQYF.

Only one count was recorded for this clone. The gene calls are TRBV7-2 and TRBJ2-5, with TRBD2 matching 10 bases. This CDR3 spans 15 amino acids. The V gene end was trimmed by 5 bases and the J gene end by 2 bases; junction bases not matched to a gene: 5. Germline CDR1 and CDR2: SGHTA and FQGNSA. The DNA of the CDR3 is TGTGCCAGCAGCCCGAATAGCGGGGGGCAAGAGACCCAGTACTTC. Protein sequence: CASSPNSGGQETQYF. Using reference TRBV7-2 and TRBJ2-5 for the parts outside the CDR3, the full variable domain is GAGVSQSPSNKVTEKGKDVELRCDPISGHTALYWYRQSLGQGLEFLIYFQGNSAPDKSGLPSDRFSAERTGGSVSTLTIQRTQQEDSAVYLCASSPNSGGQETQYFGPGTRLLVL.

The genes are TRBV7-2 and TRBJ2-5, with D possibly being TRBD2 (6 bases). The CDR3 extends over 16 amino acids. From germline, CDR1 is SGHTA and CDR2 FQGNSA. V shed 1 base and J shed 4 bases, with 16 bases lying between them. The CDR3 DNA is TGTGCCAGCAGCTTAGAGCCTCTAGCGCCCCGAGAGACCCAGTACTTC. Its translation: CASSLEPLAPRETQYF.

The V gene is TRBV7-2, the J gene TRBJ1-2; unclear D gene. This CDR3 has 13 amino acids. The ends were cut back, 1 base at V and 8 bases at J, with 11 bases in the middle. Germline CDR1 and CDR2: SGHTA and FQGNSA. CDR3 sequence: CASSLDGGRGYTF. The CDR3 coding sequence is TGTGCCAGCAGCTTAGATGGCGGGCGGGGCTACACCTTC.

V is TRBV14 and J is TRBJ1-4; D unclear. The CDR3 has 16 amino acids. From germline, CDR1 is SGHDN and CDR2 FVKESK. Trimming took off 0 bases at V and 8 bases at J, with 16 bases between the two ends. CDR3 sequence: CASSQDSYGYAEKLFF. CDR3 sequence (DNA): TGTGCCAGCAGCCAAGACTCTTACGGGTACGCCGAAAAACTGTTTTTT.

The V and J genes are TRBV5-1 and TRBJ1-1; D gene ambiguous. The CDR3 is 13 amino acids. The V end was cut by 0 bases, the J end by 3 bases, with 6 bases between. The germline V gene has CDR1 SGHRS and CDR2 YFSETQ. The CDR3 protein is CASSLVGDTEAFF. Here the CDR3 DNA reads TGCGCCAGCAGCTTGGTGGGCGACACTGAAGCTTTCTTT.

This chain connects TRBV7-9 to TRBJ2-3; 9 bases agree with TRBD1. The CDR3 totals 15 residues. Germline lookup yields CDR1 SEHNR and CDR2 FQNEAQ (reference sequence). The ends lost 4 bases at V and 3 bases at J; junction bases unmatched: 5. The CDR3 loop is CASSSQTGGTDTQYF. The CDR3 DNA sequence: TGTGCCAGCAGCTCCCAGACAGGGGGGACAGATACGCAGTATTTT.

The chain combines TRBV21-1 with TRBJ1-5; the table's D call, TRBD1, has no DNA check behind it. TRBV21-1 is a pseudogene segment. The CDR3 has 22 amino acids. As DNA, the CDR3 is TGTGCCAGCAGCAAGGGGTCCAGTTTCCCCTGGACAGCCAATGAGGGCGGTCAGCCCCAGCATTTT. This codes for CASSKGSSFPWTANEGGQPQHF.

The genes are TRBV7-9 and TRBJ1-6, with 7 bases that match TRBD1. Germline V gene lookup returns CDR1 SEHNR and CDR2 FQNEAQ (reference sequence). Trimming removed 5 bases from V and 4 bases from J; junction bases left unmatched: 2. CDR3 length: 14 residues. The CDR3 loop reads CASSGDSYNSPLHF. Here the CDR3 DNA reads TGTGCCAGCAGCGGGGACAGTTATAATTCACCCCTCCACTTT.

V is TRBV3-1 (or the pseudogene TRBV3-2) and J is TRBJ2-3; TRBD2 agrees at 12 bases. Germline assignment: CDR1 LGHDT and CDR2 YNNKEL (reference sequence). V was clipped by 5 bases and J by 5 bases; unmatched bases: 8. This CDR3 comprises 16 residues. CDR3 DNA: TGTGCCAGCAGCGCGCTAGCGGGGGGGCGTGGAGATACGCAGTATTTT. Residues: CASSALAGGRGDTQYF.

The gene calls are TRBV7-9 and TRBJ1-1, with D tentatively TRBD1 (5 bases). The V gene's germline CDR1 is SEHNR and CDR2 FQNEAQ (reference sequence). Trimming removed 7 bases from V and 1 base from J, with 13 bases in between. The CDR3 spans 14 residues. CDR3 nucleotide sequence: TGTGCCAGCACCCCCCTGACAGAGAACACTGAAGCTTTCTTT. It codes for CASTPLTENTEAFF. Full variable domain (outside the CDR3, taken from reference TRBV7-9 and TRBJ1-1): DTGVSQNPRHKITKRGQNVTFRCDPISEHNRLYWYRQTLGQGPEFLTYFQNEAQLEKSRLLSDRFSAERPKGSFSTLEIQRTEQGDSAMYLCASTPLTENTEAFFGQGTRLTVV.

This clone was counted a single time. The V gene is TRBV7-2, the J gene TRBJ1-2; D gene ambiguous. The CDR3 has 15 amino acids. Germline CDR1 and CDR2: SGHTA and FQGNSA. V lost 4 bases to trimming and J lost 5 bases, with 17 bases between them. The CDR3 here is CASSYSGNTNYGYTF. DNA of the CDR3: TGTGCCAGCAGCTATTCCGGGAATACAAATTATGGCTACACCTTC.

V usage is TRBV27 and J usage is TRBJ1-6; no firm D call. The CDR3 runs 17 residues. Germline V gene data show CDR1 as MNHEY and CDR2 as SMNVEV (reference sequence). The V end lost 6 bases, the J end lost 7 bases, and 22 bases lay between the germline ends. The DNA for the CDR3 is TGTGCCAGCAGCTCGAAGCACCGGGGAACACGAAATTCACCCCTCCACTTT. Its translation is CASSSKHRGTRNSPLHF.

The CDR3 is CASRRQGGETDTQYF. For the CDR3, the DNA is TGCGCCAGCAGGCGGCAGGGAGGAGAAACAGATACGCAGTATTTT. This chain joins TRBV4-3 and TRBJ2-3; a weak D match, TRBD2 (6 bases). This CDR3 comprises 15 residues. Germline V lookup: CDR1 LGHNA, CDR2 YSLEER. V was trimmed by 6 bases and J by 3 bases, leaving 16 bases between them.

The chain carries TRBV11-3 and TRBJ2-7, with TRBD1 matching over 10 bases. The CDR3 runs to 14 residues. Trimming cost V 0 bases and J 4 bases; bases outside gene matches: 0. Germline-derived CDR1 and CDR2 are SGHNT and YENEEA. The CDR3 DNA reads as TGTGCCAGCAGCTTAGAGGGACAGGGGTACGAGCAGTACTTC. Translated, it gives CASSLEGQGYEQYF.

This clone was counted a single time. The rearrangement uses TRBV7-2 and TRBJ2-1; TRBD2 matches 8 bases. V trimming: 6 bases; J trimming: 0 bases; junction bases outside the gene matches: 16. This CDR3 is built from 19 residues. Germline CDR1 SGHTA, CDR2 FQGNSA. DNA of the CDR3: TGTGCCAGCAGTTTTTCCGGGACTAGTATGGGTAGCTCCTACAATGAGCAGTTCTTC. It encodes CASSFSGTSMGSSYNEQFF.

The chain links TRBV11-3 to TRBJ2-7; TRBD1 aligns across 11 bases. The germline V gene encodes CDR1 SGHNT and CDR2 YENEEA. Trimming took 6 bases from V and 7 from J; bases not matched to a gene: 8. This CDR3 spans 14 amino acids. CDR3 nucleotide sequence: TGTGCCAGCAGTTACGGGACAGGGGGTGGGGAGCAGTACTTC. Translation gives CASSYGTGGGEQYF. Supplemented by reference TRBV11-3 and TRBJ2-7, the full variable domain reads EAGVVQSPRYKIIEKKQPVAFWCNPISGHNTLYWYLQNLGQGPELLIRYENEEAVDDSQLPKDRFSAERLKGVDSTLKIQPAELGDSAVYLCASSYGTGGGEQYFGPGTRLTVT.

The chain links TRBV7-6 to TRBJ1-3; D may be TRBD1 (6 bases). Per the germline V gene, CDR1 is SGHVS and CDR2 is FNYEAQ. The V and J ends lost 1 base and 0 bases respectively, with 22 bases between them. This CDR3 comprises 20 residues. The CDR3 DNA reads TGTGCCAGCAGCTTAGGCCCAGGGGAAGGCATCGTCTACTCTGGAAACACCATATATTTT. Translated, it gives CASSLGPGEGIVYSGNTIYF.

This rearrangement joins TRBV5-5 to TRBJ1-5; no firm D call. Germline CDR1 is SGHKS and CDR2 is YYEKEE (reference sequence). The CDR3 is 15 residues long. V lost 4 bases to trimming and J lost 0 bases, with 11 bases between them. The CDR3 loop is CASSHELNSNQPQHF. The CDR3 DNA reads as TGTGCCAGCAGCCACGAACTGAATAGCAATCAGCCCCAGCATTTT.